This TCR beta chain emerged from a study of STAT5B mutations in CD4+ large granular lymphocyte leukemia. Germline values: CDR1 SQVTM, CDR2 ANQGSEA. V trimming: 3 bases; J trimming: 4 bases; junction bases outside the gene matches: 8. The length of the CDR3 is 14 residues. Clones were sequenced by immunoSEQ multiplex PCR, and TCRdb holds only the in-frame ones, with some missing. The profile shows tens of thousands of clones, 78% of them singletons. The chain combines TRBV29-1 with TRBJ2-5; 7 positions agree with TRBD2. The clonotype comes from a human donor in good health. Sequenced: CD4+ T cells from blood buffy coats. The CDR3 region has the DNA TGCAGCGTTGATGGCAGGGAGGGTAGAGAGACCCAGTACTTC. The encoded protein is CSVDGREGRETQYF.